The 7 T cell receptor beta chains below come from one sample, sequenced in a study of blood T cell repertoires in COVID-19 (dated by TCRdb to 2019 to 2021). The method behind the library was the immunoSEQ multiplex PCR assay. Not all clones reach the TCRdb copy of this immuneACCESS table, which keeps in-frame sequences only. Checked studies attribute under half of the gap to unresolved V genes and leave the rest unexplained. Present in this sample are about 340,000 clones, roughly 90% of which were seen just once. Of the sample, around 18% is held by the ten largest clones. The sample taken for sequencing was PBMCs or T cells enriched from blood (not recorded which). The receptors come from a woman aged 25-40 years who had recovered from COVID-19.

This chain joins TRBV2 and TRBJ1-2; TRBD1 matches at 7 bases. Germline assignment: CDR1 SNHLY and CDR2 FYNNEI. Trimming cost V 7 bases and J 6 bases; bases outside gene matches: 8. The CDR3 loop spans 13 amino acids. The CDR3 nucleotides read TGTGCCAGCAACTCATTCAGGGGGGATGGCTACACCTTC. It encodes CASNSFRGDGYTF.

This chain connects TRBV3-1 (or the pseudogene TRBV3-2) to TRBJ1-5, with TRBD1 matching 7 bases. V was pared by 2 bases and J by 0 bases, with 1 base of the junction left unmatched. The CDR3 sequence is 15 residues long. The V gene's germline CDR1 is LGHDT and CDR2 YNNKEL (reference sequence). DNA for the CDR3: TGTGCCAGCAGCCAAAGACAGGGTAGCAATCAGCCCCAGCATTTT. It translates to CASSQRQGSNQPQHF.

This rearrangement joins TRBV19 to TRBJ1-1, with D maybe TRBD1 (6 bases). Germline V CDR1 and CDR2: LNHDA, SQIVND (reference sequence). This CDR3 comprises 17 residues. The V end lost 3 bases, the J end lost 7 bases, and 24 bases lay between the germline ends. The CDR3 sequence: CASSIHPPTGLKLEAFF. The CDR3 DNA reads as TGTGCCAGTAGTATCCACCCTCCGACAGGTCTCAAACTTGAAGCTTTCTTT.

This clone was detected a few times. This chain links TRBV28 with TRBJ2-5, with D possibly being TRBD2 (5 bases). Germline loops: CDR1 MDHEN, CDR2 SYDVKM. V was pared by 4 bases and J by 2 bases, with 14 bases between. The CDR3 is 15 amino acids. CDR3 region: CASSSAGEGQETQYF. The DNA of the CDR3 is TGTGCCAGCAGTTCCGCCGGGGAAGGACAAGAGACCCAGTACTTC.

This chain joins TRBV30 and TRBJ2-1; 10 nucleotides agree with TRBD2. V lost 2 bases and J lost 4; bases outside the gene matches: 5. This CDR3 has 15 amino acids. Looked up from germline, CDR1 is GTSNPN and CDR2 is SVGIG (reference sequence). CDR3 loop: CAWSWSGGAYNEQFF. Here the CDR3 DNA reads TGTGCCTGGAGTTGGAGCGGGGGGGCTTACAATGAGCAGTTCTTC.

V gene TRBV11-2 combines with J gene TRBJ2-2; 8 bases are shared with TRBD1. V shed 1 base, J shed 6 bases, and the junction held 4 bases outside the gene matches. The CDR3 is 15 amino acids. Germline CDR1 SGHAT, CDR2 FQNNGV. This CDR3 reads CASSLGRQGPGELFF. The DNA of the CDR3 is TGTGCCAGCAGCTTAGGGAGACAGGGGCCCGGGGAGCTGTTTTTT.

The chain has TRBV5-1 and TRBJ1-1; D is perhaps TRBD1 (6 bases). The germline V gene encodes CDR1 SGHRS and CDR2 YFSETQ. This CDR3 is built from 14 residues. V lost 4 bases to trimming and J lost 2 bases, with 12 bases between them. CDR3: CASSLRDTNTEAFF. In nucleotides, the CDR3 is TGCGCCAGCAGCCTTCGGGACACCAACACTGAAGCTTTCTTT.